This TCR beta chain is from a study of blood T cell repertoires in COVID-19. The overall study: The origin of the acute and convalescent COVID-19 samples was the United States, Italy and Spain.

Source study methods: From reference gene primer amplification, estimates of nucleated cell counts were derived. Some clones are missing from TCRdb's copy, which holds only in-frame ones; the method was immunoSEQ multiplex PCR. Clone size and V and J calls were adopted from that table, with D and trimming inferred from the DNA. The data show 150,000 to 250,000 clones, around 90% seen once. Per the germline V gene, CDR1 is SGDLS and CDR2 is YYNGEE. CDR3 length: 15 amino acids. V gave up 0 bases and J gave up 0 bases, with 10 bases separating them. Participant ages covered roughly 18 to 89 years across 24 US areas. All recovered Cohort 3 donors got two negative PCRs, got clearance, or saw symptom resolution. This clone was detected once.

This receptor was identified in a woman aged 30 to 39 who had recovered from COVID-19. Sequencing was performed on PBMCs or T cells enriched from blood (not recorded which). V gene TRBV9 combines with J gene TRBJ2-7; TRBD2 might be the D (5 bases). The CDR3 DNA sequence: TGTGCCAGCAGCGTAGATTCGGGGAGCTCCTACGAGCAGTACTTC. Translation: CASSVDSGSSYEQYF. Complete variable domain (other parts from reference TRBV9 and TRBJ2-7): DSGVTQTPKHLITATGQRVTLRCSPRSGDLSVYWYQQSLDQGLQFLIQYYNGEERAKGNILERFSAQQFPDLHSELNLSSLELGDSALYFCASSVDSGSSYEQYFGPGTRLTVT.